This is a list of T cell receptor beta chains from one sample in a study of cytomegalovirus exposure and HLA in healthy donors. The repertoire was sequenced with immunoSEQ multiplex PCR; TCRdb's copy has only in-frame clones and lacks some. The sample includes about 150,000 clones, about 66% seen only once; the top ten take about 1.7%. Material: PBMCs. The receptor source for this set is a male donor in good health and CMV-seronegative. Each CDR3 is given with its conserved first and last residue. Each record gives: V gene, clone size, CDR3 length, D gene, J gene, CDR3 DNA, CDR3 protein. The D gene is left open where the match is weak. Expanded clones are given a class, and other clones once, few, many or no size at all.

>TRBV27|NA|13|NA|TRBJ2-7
TGTGCCAGCGCTATAGGGAGAGCCTACGAGCAGTACTTC
CASAIGRAYEQYF
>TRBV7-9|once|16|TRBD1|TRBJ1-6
TGTGCCCGCAGCTCCACCAGGACAGGGAGTAATTCACCCCTCCACTTT
CARSSTRTGSNSPLHF
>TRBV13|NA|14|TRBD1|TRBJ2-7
TGTGCCAGCAGACGGACAGGGGGCGCGGCCGAGCAGTACTTC
CASRRTGGAAEQYF
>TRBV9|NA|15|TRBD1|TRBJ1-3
TGTGCCAGCGGGACAGGGACGAGCTCTGGAAACACCATATATTTT
CASGTGTSSGNTIYF
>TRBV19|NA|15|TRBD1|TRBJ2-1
TGTGCCAGTAGCATGGACAGGGACCACTACAATGAGCAGTTCTTC
CASSMDRDHYNEQFF
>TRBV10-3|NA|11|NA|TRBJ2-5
TGTGCCATCATGGCGGAAGAGACCCAGTACTTC
CAIMAEETQYF
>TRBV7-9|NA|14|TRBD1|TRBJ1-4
TGTGCCAGCAGCCTACAGGGGACTTTTGAAAAACTGTTTTTT
CASSLQGTFEKLFF
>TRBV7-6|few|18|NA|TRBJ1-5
TGTGCCAGCAGCTTTACTCCGGGGGGGGGCAATAGCAATCAGCCCCAGCATTTT
CASSFTPGGGNSNQPQHF
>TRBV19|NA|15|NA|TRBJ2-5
TGTGCCAGTAGTTCCGGTGGGTGGGCCCAAGAGACCCAGTACTTC
CASSSGGWAQETQYF
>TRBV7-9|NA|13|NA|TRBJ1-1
TGTGCCAGCAGCTTACGGGAGGGCACTGAAGCTTTCTTT
CASSLREGTEAFF
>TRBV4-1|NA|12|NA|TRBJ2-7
TGCGCCAGCAGCCAAGACGGGTACGAGCAGTACTTC
CASSQDGYEQYF
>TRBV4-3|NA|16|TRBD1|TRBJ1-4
TGCGCCAGCAGCCAGACTTGGCCAGGGGGTAGGGAAAAACTGTTTTTT
CASSQTWPGGREKLFF
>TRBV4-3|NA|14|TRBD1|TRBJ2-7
TGCGCCAGCAGCCCCACAGGGGGTTCCTACGAGCAGTACTTC
CASSPTGGSYEQYF
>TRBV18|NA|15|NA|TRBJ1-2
TGTGCCAGCTCACCCTTGGACAACCCGTTCAATGGCTACACCTTC
CASSPLDNPFNGYTF
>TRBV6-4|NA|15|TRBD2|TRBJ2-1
TGTGCCAGCAGTTTACTAGCGGGGTACGACAATGAGCAGTTCTTC
CASSLLAGYDNEQFF
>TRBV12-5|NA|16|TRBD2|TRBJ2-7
TGTGCTAGTGGTTTGGCTCTGGGACTAGGTTCCTACGAGCAGTACTTC
CASGLALGLGSYEQYF
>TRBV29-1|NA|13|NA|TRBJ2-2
TGCAGCGTCGTACAGGGCTTGGGGGGGGAGCTGTTTTTT
CSVVQGLGGELFF
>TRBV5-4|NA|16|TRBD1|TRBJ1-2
TGTGCCAGCAGACCACCGCCGGGACAGGGGAACTATGGCTACACCTTC
CASRPPPGQGNYGYTF
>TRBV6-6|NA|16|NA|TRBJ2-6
TGTGCCAGCAGTTACCCTAGGAGTCCAGGGGCCAACGTCCTGACTTTC
CASSYPRSPGANVLTF
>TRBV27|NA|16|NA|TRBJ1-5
TGTGCCAGCAGTTTATGGGGGCGTGGGGGCAATCAGCCCCAGCATTTT
CASSLWGRGGNQPQHF
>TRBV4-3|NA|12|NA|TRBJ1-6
TGCGCCAGCAGTACACCTAATTCACCCCTCCACTTT
CASSTPNSPLHF
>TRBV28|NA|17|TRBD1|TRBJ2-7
TGTGCCAGCAGTTCTCCTTTCACAGGGGCCGAACCCTACGAGCAGTACTTC
CASSSPFTGAEPYEQYF
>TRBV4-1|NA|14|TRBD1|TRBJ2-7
TGCGCCAGCCTCAGGGGACAGGGTGGTTACGAGCAGTACTTC
CASLRGQGGYEQYF
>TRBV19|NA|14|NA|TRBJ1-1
TGTGCCAGTAGTAAGGAGGGGAGGAACACTGAAGCTTTCTTT
CASSKEGRNTEAFF
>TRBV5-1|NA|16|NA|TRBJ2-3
TGCGCCAGCAGCTCCAGGTCCCTCCTCCGGTTTGATACGCAGTATTTT
CASSSRSLLRFDTQYF
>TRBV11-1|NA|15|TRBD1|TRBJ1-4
TGTGCCAGCAGCTTAACGGGACAGGTTAATGAAAAACTGTTTTTT
CASSLTGQVNEKLFF
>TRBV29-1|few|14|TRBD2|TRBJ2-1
TGCAGTGCTATGTCGGGACTAAACTACAATGAGCAGTTCTTC
CSAMSGLNYNEQFF
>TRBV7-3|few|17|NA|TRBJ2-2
TGTGCCAGCGCGCCCACCCCATATCGGTCGAACACCGGGGAGCTGTTTTTT
CASAPTPYRSNTGELFF
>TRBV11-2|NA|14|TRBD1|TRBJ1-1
TGTGCCAGCAGAACTACAGGGGGATTCTCTGAAGCTTTCTTT
CASRTTGGFSEAFF
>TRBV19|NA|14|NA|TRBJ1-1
TGTGCCAGTAGGGGGGGAGAGTTGAACACTGAAGCTTTCTTT
CASRGGELNTEAFF
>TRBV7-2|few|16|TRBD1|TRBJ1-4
TGTGCCAGCAGCGTCAACAGGGGTGGCACTAATGAAAAACTGTTTTTT
CASSVNRGGTNEKLFF
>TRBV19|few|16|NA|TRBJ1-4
TGTGCCACCGCCCCCCCGAGCGGGAGGTCAGCCGAAAAACTGTTTTTT
CATAPPSGRSAEKLFF
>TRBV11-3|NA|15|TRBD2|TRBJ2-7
TGTGCCAGCAGCTTAGCTGGCGGGGGGGTATGGGAGCAGTACTTC
CASSLAGGGVWEQYF
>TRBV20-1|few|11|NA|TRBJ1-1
TGCAGTGCTCAGGAAAACACTGAAGCTTTCTTT
CSAQENTEAFF
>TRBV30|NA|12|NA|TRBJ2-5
TGTGCCTGGAGTCAGGGTGTGGAGACCCAGTACTTC
CAWSQGVETQYF
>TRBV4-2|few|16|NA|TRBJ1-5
TGTGCCAGCAGCCAAGATAGGGCAGGGGGCAATCAGCCCCAGCATTTT
CASSQDRAGGNQPQHF
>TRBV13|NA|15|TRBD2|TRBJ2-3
TGTGCCAGCAGCTCGAGCGGGGGACGCACAGATACGCAGTATTTT
CASSSSGGRTDTQYF
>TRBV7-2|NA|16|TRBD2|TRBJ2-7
TGTGCCAGCAGCTTCTGGCGGGGGGCGACGGCGTACGAGCAGTACTTC
CASSFWRGATAYEQYF
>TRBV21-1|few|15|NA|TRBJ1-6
TGTGCCAGCAGCGCGGGGTCTTACTATAATTCACCCCTCCACTTT
CASSAGSYYNSPLHF
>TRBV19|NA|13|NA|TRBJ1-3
TGTGCCAGTTCTATGCAGGGGACGAACACCATATATTTT
CASSMQGTNTIYF
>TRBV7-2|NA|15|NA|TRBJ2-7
TGTGCCAGCAGCTTACGGTCGAGAGACCGGGTCGGGCAGTACTTC
CASSLRSRDRVGQYF
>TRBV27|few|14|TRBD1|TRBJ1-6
TGTGCCACCCGAGACAGGGGTTGGAATTCACCCCTCCACTTT
CATRDRGWNSPLHF
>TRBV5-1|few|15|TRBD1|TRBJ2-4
TGCGCCAGCAGCCAACAGGGGGCTGGGTTGGACATTCAGTACTTC
CASSQQGAGLDIQYF